What follows are 5 T cell receptor beta chains derived from one specimen sequenced in a study of blood T cell repertoires in COVID-19. Produced via immunoSEQ multiplex PCR; TCRdb's table is partial and in-frame only. The table records about 120,000 clones, about 90% of them present only once. The material sequenced was peripheral blood. These receptors all come from a woman between 65 and 79 years old with acute or convalescent COVID-19.

J is TRBJ1-1 and V is TRBV2, with D possibly matching TRBD1 (6 bases). V shed 2 bases and J shed 8 bases, with 18 bases lying between them. Germline CDR1 SNHLY, CDR2 FYNNEI. The CDR3 spans 15 residues. CDR3 loop: CASSETQQGSGEAFF. The CDR3 DNA is TGTGCCAGCAGTGAAACGCAACAGGGTTCAGGAGAAGCTTTCTTT.

This clone appeared a few times. The V gene is TRBV9, the J gene TRBJ2-2; a possible D gene is TRBD1 (6 bases). V was pared by 4 bases and J by 0 bases, with 16 bases between. The CDR3 is made up of 17 amino acids. Germline V gene sequence: CDR1 SGDLS, CDR2 YYNGEE. The CDR3 loop is CASSSRGGPTNTGELFF. CDR3 nucleotides: TGTGCCAGCAGCTCCCGAGGGGGACCAACGAACACCGGGGAGCTGTTTTTT.

The CDR3 sequence: CASSEAPNYGYTF. In nucleotides, the CDR3 is TGTGCCAGCAGTGAAGCCCCGAACTATGGCTACACCTTC. The chain couples TRBV2 to TRBJ1-2; D remains unclear. CDR3 length: 13 residues. V gave up 0 bases and J gave up 2 bases, with 4 bases separating them. Germline CDR1 SNHLY, CDR2 FYNNEI.

This clone occurred a few times. This sequence joins TRBV7-9 and TRBJ2-7; 7 nucleotides align to TRBD1. Per germline, CDR1 SEHNR and CDR2 FQNEAQ (reference sequence). The ends lost 0 bases at V and 2 bases at J; junction bases unmatched: 1. The CDR3 sequence is 14 residues long. In DNA form, the CDR3 reads TGTGCCAGCAGCTTAGCGGGGACAGCCTACGAGCAGTACTTC. This codes for CASSLAGTAYEQYF.

The chain links TRBV7-3 to TRBJ2-1; 9 bases are shared with TRBD1. Looked up from germline, CDR1 is SGHTA and CDR2 is FQGTGA. V was pared by 4 bases and J by 6 bases, with 7 bases of the junction left unmatched. The CDR3 is made up of 15 amino acids. DNA of the CDR3: TGTGCCAGCAGCTCAGGGACAGGGTTGAGCAATGAGCAGTTCTTC. Amino acids: CASSSGTGLSNEQFF.